This TCR beta chain was profiled in a study of T cell clonality in common variable immunodeficiency. Study outcomes and limitations: Reportedly, TCR beta sequences from common variable immunodeficiency showed fewer deletions and N-nucleotide insertions.

Control and CVID samples contributed equal amounts of genomic DNA. Assay: immunoSEQ multiplex PCR; the TCRdb copy retains only in-frame clones and omits some. The record shows about 16,000 clones for this sample, with no singletons present. For at least one year, all CVID subjects received replacement immunoglobulin. This clone appeared a few times. What it binds is not known. With the read ending 3 residues before the CDR3 end, the germline J gene is used to fill in that end. The V and J ends lost 5 bases and 4 bases respectively, with 12 bases between them. This CDR3 spans 13 amino acids. The V gene's germline CDR1 is LNHDA and CDR2 SQIVND (reference sequence).

This TCR was sampled from a human donor with common variable immunodeficiency. The sequencing input was peripheral blood mononuclear cells. This chain links TRBV19 with TRBJ2-7; D might be TRBD1 or TRBD2, each matching 5 bases. The CDR3 protein is CASSPEGEYEQYF. CDR3 bases read: TGTGCCAGTAGTCCCGAAGGGGAGTACGAG. Together with reference TRBV19 and TRBJ2-7, the CDR3 gives the full variable domain: DGGITQSPKYLFRKEGQNVTLSCEQNLNHDAMYWYRQDPGQGLRLIYYSQIVNDFQKGDIAEGYSVSREKKESFPLTVTSAQKNPTAFYLCASSPEGEYEQYFGPGTRLTVT.